This TCR beta chain was profiled in a study of T cell responses to AZD1222 COVID-19 vaccine. Germline CDR1 and CDR2: SGHAT and FQNNGV. CDR3 length: 15 residues. Trimming cost V 5 bases and J 5 bases, with 18 bases left between them. The data were produced by immunoSEQ multiplex PCR, yet TCRdb's version contains in-frame clones alone and is incomplete. The sample has about 120,000 clones, about nine tenths seen once. Whole-study findings and limits: Reportedly, nearly half of unique spike TCRs recognized epitopes outside B.1.351/B.1.1.7 mutations. The donors showed a predominance of white British ancestry and of females, with possible underestimation of clonal diversity. Mapped onto spike, vaccine-associated CD4 TCRs spanned it and were dominant at 160-218 and 743-854. Spike-specific TCR breadth rose after two AZD1222 doses, and depth rose as well.

With respect to this clone: What it recognizes is unknown.

This clonotype was obtained from an adult in good health. The chain uses TRBV11-2 and TRBJ1-1; D is uncertain. The sequencing here drew on peripheral blood, taken on day 0 of AZD1222 vaccination. This CDR3 reads CASSPSEGRQTEAFF. Written as DNA, the CDR3 is TGTGCCAGCAGCCCCTCGGAGGGCCGGCAGACTGAAGCTTTCTTT. Variable domain in full (rest from reference TRBV11-2 and TRBJ1-1): EAGVAQSPRYKIIEKRQSVAFWCNPISGHATLYWYQQILGQGPKLLIQFQNNGVVDDSQLPKDRFSAERLKGVDSTLKIQPAKLEDSAVYLCASSPSEGRQTEAFFGQGTRLTVV.